This T cell receptor (beta chain) was captured by sequencing in a study of blood T cell repertoires in COVID-19. Clones were sequenced by immunoSEQ multiplex PCR, and TCRdb holds only the in-frame ones, with some missing. The table has some 80,000 clones, around 78% seen once. The sequenced sample consisted of peripheral blood. This sequence originates from a human donor in a cohort sampled during active COVID-19.

In DNA, the CDR3 is TGTGCCAGCAGTCAGACAGGGAGAAATGAGCAGTTCTTC. It codes for CASSQTGRNEQFF. The chain employs TRBV2 and TRBJ2-1; TRBD1 aligns across 7 bases. The CDR3 length is 13 residues. V lost 5 bases and J lost 7; bases outside the gene matches: 5. Germline V gives CDR1 SNHLY, CDR2 FYNNEI.